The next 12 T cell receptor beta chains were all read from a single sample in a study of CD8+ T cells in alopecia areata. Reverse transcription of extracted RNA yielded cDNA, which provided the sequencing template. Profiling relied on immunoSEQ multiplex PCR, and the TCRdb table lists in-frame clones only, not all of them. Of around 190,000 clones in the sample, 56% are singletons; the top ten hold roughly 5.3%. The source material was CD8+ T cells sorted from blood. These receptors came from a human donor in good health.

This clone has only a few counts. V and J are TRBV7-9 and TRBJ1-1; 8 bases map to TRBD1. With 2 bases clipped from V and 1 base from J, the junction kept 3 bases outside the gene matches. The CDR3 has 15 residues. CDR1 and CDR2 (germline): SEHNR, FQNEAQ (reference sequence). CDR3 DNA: TGTGCCAGCAGCTTACCAGGACAGGGGAACACTGAAGCTTTCTTT. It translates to CASSLPGQGNTEAFF.

For the CDR3, the DNA is TGCAGTGCGGCTCTCTCATATGGCTACACCTTC. Its protein product is CSAALSYGYTF. J is TRBJ1-2 and V is TRBV20-1, with D unresolved. V was cut by 6 bases and J by 5 bases, with 10 bases left in between. This CDR3 is 11 amino acids long. Germline lookup yields CDR1 DFQATT and CDR2 SNEGSKA (reference sequence).

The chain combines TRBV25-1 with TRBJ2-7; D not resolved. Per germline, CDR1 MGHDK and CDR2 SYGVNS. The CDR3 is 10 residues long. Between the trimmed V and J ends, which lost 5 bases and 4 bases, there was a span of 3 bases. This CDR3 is CASSLYEQYF. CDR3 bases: TGTGCCAGCAGTCTGTACGAGCAGTACTTC.

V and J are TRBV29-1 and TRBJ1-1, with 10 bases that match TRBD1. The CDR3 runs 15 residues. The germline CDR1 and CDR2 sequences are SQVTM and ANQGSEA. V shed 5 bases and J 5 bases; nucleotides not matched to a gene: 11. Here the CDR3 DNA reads TGCAGCGTTCCGGGACAGGGGAGATTGGGGACTGAAGCTTTCTTT. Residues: CSVPGQGRLGTEAFF.

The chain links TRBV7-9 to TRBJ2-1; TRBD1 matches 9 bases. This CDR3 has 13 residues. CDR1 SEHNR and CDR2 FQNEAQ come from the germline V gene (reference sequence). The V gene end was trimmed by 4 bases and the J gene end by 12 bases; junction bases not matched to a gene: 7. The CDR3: CASSSTGGEGQFF. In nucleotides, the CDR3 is TGTGCCAGCAGCTCGACAGGGGGTGAAGGGCAGTTCTTC.

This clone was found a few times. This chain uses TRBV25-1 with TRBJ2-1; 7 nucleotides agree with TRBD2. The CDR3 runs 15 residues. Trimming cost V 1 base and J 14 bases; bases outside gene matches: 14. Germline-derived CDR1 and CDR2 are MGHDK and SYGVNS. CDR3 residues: CASSESGGGGGRKFF. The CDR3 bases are TGTGCCAGCAGTGAATCGGGGGGAGGAGGCGGACGCAAGTTCTTC. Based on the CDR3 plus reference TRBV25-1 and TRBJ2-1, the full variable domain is EADIYQTPRYLVIGTGKKITLECSQTMGHDKMYWYQQDPGMELHLIHYSYGVNSTEKGDLSSESTVSRIRTEHFPLTLESARPSHTSQYLCASSESGGGGGRKFFGPGTRLTVL.

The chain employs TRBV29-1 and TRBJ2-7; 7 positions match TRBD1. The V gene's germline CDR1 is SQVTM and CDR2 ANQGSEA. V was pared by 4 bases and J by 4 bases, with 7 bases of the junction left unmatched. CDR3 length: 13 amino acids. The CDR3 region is CSVGGGEGYEQYF. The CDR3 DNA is TGCAGCGTTGGAGGGGGCGAGGGGTACGAGCAGTACTTC.

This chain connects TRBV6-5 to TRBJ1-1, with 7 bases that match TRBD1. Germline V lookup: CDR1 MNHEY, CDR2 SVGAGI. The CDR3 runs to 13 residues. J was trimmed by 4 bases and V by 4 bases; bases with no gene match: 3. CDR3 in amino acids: CASSLQGLTEAFF. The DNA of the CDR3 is TGTGCCAGCAGTTTACAGGGGCTCACTGAAGCTTTCTTT.

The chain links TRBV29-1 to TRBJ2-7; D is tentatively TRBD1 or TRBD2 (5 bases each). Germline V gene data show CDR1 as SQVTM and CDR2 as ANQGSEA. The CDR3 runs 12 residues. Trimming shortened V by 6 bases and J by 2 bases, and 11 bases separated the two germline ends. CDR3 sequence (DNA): TGCAGCGTAGCCGGGGCGGCCTACGAGCAGTACTTC. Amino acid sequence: CSVAGAAYEQYF.

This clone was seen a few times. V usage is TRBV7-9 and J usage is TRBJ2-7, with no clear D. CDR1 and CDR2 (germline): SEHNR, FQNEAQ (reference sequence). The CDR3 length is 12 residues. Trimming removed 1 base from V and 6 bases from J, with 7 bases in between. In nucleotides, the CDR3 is TGTGCCAGCAGCTTAGGATCGGGCGAGCAGTACTTC. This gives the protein CASSLGSGEQYF.

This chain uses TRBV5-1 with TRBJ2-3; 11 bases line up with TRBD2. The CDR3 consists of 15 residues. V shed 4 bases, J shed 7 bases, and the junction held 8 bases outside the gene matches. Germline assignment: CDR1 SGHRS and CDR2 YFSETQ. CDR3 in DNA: TGCGCCAGCAGCACCACTAGCGGGGGACTTAATACGCAGTATTTT. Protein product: CASSTTSGGLNTQYF. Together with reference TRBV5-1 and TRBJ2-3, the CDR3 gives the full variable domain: KAGVTQTPRYLIKTRGQQVTLSCSPISGHRSVSWYQQTPGQGLQFLFEYFSETQRNKGNFPGRFSGRQFSNSRSEMNVSTLELGDSALYLCASSTTSGGLNTQYFGPGTRLTVL.

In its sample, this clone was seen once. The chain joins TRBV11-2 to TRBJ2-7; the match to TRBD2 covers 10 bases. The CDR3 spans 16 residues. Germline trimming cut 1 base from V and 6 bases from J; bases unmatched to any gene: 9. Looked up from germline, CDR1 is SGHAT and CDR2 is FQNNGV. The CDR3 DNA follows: TGTGCCAGCAGCTTAGTGGCGGAGCGGGGGGGCCTCGAGCAGTACTTC. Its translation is CASSLVAERGGLEQYF.